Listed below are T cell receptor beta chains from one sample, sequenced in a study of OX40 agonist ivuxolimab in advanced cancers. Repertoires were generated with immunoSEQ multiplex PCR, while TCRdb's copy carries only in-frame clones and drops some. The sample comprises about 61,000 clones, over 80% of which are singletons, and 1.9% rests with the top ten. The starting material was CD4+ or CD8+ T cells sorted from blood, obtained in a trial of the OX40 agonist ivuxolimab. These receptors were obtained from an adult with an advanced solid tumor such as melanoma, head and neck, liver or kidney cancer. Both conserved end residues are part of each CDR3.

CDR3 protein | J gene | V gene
CASSPPGQGRDTQYF | TRBJ2-3 | TRBV7-2
CSVEATASTDTQYF | TRBJ2-3 | TRBV29-1
CASSITGGLPAFF | TRBJ1-1 | TRBV19
CASSLSGSLYGYTF | TRBJ1-2 | TRBV27
CASSLVGETQYF | TRBJ2-5 | TRBV7-8
CASSQQGAPEAFF | TRBJ1-1 | TRBV5-1
CASSRGPGPTSYNEQFF | TRBJ2-1 | TRBV9
CASSLVGGTYEQYF | . | TRBV11-1
CASSTTSANEKLFF | TRBJ1-4 | TRBV7-8
CASFWLNTEAFF | TRBJ1-1 | TRBV6-1
CASQTFGTENTGELFF | TRBJ2-2 | TRBV6-9
CASSRDEQYF | TRBJ2-7 | TRBV5-1
CAISRDRPINTEAFF | TRBJ1-1 | TRBV10-3
CASSPKQETQYF | TRBJ2-5 | TRBV18
CASKAPNNEKLFF | TRBJ1-4 | TRBV5-1
CASTPVGQFGQPQHF | TRBJ1-5 | TRBV2
CASSLQDSHYGYTF | TRBJ1-2 | TRBV18
CASNTGLAGGGELFF | TRBJ2-2 | TRBV6-1
CASSQDLSGAREQYF | TRBJ2-7 | TRBV4-2
CASSHIGNSGANVLTF | TRBJ2-6 | TRBV4-3
CASSYSRSNSPLHF | TRBJ1-6 | TRBV6-5
CASSVSPGSYNEQFF | TRBJ2-1 | TRBV9